This is a list of T cell receptor beta chains from one sample in a study of cytomegalovirus exposure and HLA in healthy donors. The table came from immunoSEQ multiplex PCR; TCRdb's copy has only in-frame clones and leaves some out. The sample consists of about 180,000 clones, 70% to 80% of them appearing once. What was sequenced was PBMCs. The receptors stem from a man younger than 35 in good health and CMV-seronegative. Both conserved end residues are part of each CDR3. D genes are given only for firm matches. Expanded clones get a size class; other rows say once, few or many, or leave the size out.

clone size: .; J gene: TRBJ2-5; V gene: TRBV4-1; D gene: TRBD2; CDR3 protein: CASSQERSAGDQETQYF; CDR3 DNA: TGCGCCAGCAGCCAAGAACGGTCCGCGGGAGATCAAGAGACCCAGTACTTC
clone size: few; J gene: TRBJ2-1; V gene: TRBV19; D gene: TRBD2; CDR3 protein: CASSIRLAGGPGSEQFF; CDR3 DNA: TGTGCCAGTAGTATTAGGCTAGCGGGGGGGCCGGGGAGTGAGCAGTTCTTC
clone size: .; J gene: TRBJ2-3; V gene: TRBV4-2; D gene: .; CDR3 protein: CASSPRTGTDTQYF; CDR3 DNA: TGTGCCAGCAGCCCCCGGACAGGCACAGATACGCAGTATTTT
clone size: .; J gene: TRBJ2-1; V gene: TRBV5-1; D gene: TRBD2; CDR3 protein: CASTSTSPIDNEQFF; CDR3 DNA: TGCGCCAGCACCTCGACTAGCCCTATCGACAATGAGCAGTTCTTC
clone size: .; J gene: TRBJ1-4; V gene: TRBV28; D gene: .; CDR3 protein: CASSFHRSTNEKLFF; CDR3 DNA: TGTGCCAGCAGTTTCCACAGGTCAACTAATGAAAAACTGTTTTTT
clone size: .; J gene: TRBJ2-1; V gene: TRBV5-1; D gene: .; CDR3 protein: CASSSRGESYNEQFF; CDR3 DNA: TGCGCCAGCAGCTCCCGGGGTGAGTCCTACAATGAGCAGTTCTTC
clone size: few; J gene: TRBJ1-3; V gene: TRBV5-6; D gene: .; CDR3 protein: CASRAGGGGNTIYF; CDR3 DNA: TGTGCCAGCAGAGCCGGGGGGGGAGGAAACACCATATATTTT
clone size: .; J gene: TRBJ1-1; V gene: TRBV5-1; D gene: .; CDR3 protein: CASSLAGDTEAFF; CDR3 DNA: TGCGCCAGCAGCTTAGCAGGTGACACTGAAGCTTTCTTT
clone size: .; J gene: TRBJ1-5; V gene: TRBV7-9; D gene: .; CDR3 protein: CASSLPAGNHSNQPQHF; CDR3 DNA: TGTGCCAGCAGCTTACCGGCAGGGAACCATAGCAATCAGCCCCAGCATTTT
clone size: .; J gene: TRBJ1-1; V gene: TRBV9; D gene: TRBD1; CDR3 protein: CASSVGIPDRVVATEAFF; CDR3 DNA: TGTGCCAGCAGCGTAGGAATACCCGACAGGGTAGTGGCCACTGAAGCTTTCTTT
clone size: once; J gene: TRBJ2-7; V gene: TRBV25-1; D gene: .; CDR3 protein: CASTRAGPSHEQYF; CDR3 DNA: TGTGCCAGCACTCGGGCAGGGCCCAGTCACGAGCAGTACTTC
clone size: .; J gene: TRBJ2-2; V gene: TRBV28; D gene: .; CDR3 protein: CASSPLDTGELFF; CDR3 DNA: TGTGCCAGCAGTCCCCTAGACACCGGGGAGCTGTTTTTT
clone size: .; J gene: TRBJ2-7; V gene: TRBV28; D gene: .; CDR3 protein: CASSMFITYEQYF; CDR3 DNA: TGTGCCAGCAGTATGTTCATCACCTACGAGCAGTACTTC
clone size: .; J gene: TRBJ2-1; V gene: TRBV6-1; D gene: TRBD1; CDR3 protein: CASRAGQGYNEQFF; CDR3 DNA: TGTGCCAGCAGGGCAGGACAGGGCTACAATGAGCAGTTCTTC
clone size: once; J gene: TRBJ2-7; V gene: TRBV5-4; D gene: .; CDR3 protein: CASSQDRWEEQYF; CDR3 DNA: TGTGCCAGCAGCCAGGACCGCTGGGAGGAGCAGTACTTC